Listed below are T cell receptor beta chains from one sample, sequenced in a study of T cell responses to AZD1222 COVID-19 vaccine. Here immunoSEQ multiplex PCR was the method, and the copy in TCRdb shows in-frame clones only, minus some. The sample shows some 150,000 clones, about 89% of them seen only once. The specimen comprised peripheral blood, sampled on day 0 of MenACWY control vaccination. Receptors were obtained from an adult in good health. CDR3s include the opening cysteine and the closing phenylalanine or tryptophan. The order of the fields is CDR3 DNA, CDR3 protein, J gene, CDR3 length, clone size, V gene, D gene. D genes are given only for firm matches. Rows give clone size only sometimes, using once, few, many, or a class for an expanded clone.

TGTGCCAGTAGTCCGACAGCAGTGAACACTGAAGCTTTCTTT | CASSPTAVNTEAFF | TRBJ1-1 | 14 | - | TRBV19 | -
TGCAGTGCTAGTGCCCAGGCTAACTATGGCTACACCTTC | CSASAQANYGYTF | TRBJ1-2 | 13 | - | TRBV20-1 | -
TGCGCCAGCAGGGAAATAGCGGGGAACACCGGGGAGCTGTTTTTT | CASREIAGNTGELFF | TRBJ2-2 | 15 | - | TRBV5-1 | TRBD2
TGCAGCGTCGCGCGGAACACCTTCGAGGGGGCGCGGGATGGCTACACCTTC | CSVARNTFEGARDGYTF | TRBJ1-2 | 17 | once | TRBV29-1 | TRBD1
TGTGCCTGGAGCAACAGGGGGTCTTCGGGAAACACCATATATTTT | CAWSNRGSSGNTIYF | TRBJ1-3 | 15 | - | TRBV30 | TRBD1
TGTGCCTGGACAAGGGAAGGGAACACCGGGGAGCTGTTTTTT | CAWTREGNTGELFF | TRBJ2-2 | 14 | - | TRBV30 | -
TGTGCCAGCTCACCCGGTGCGGTCTATGGCTACACCTTC | CASSPGAVYGYTF | TRBJ1-2 | 13 | - | TRBV18 | -
TGTGCCACAAAGCAGGGTTACGCTGAAGCTTTCTTT | CATKQGYAEAFF | TRBJ1-1 | 12 | - | TRBV2 | -
TGTGCCAGCAGCCCACAGGGGGGGAGCTATGGCTACACCTTC | CASSPQGGSYGYTF | TRBJ1-2 | 14 | - | TRBV5-4 | TRBD1
TGTGCCAGCAGTTCAACGTGGACAGGCATCTGGGAGCAGTTCTTC | CASSSTWTGIWEQFF | TRBJ2-1 | 15 | - | TRBV6-5 | TRBD1
TGTGCCAGTAGTCCTGAACCATACTACGAGCAGTACTTC | CASSPEPYYEQYF | TRBJ2-7 | 13 | - | TRBV19 | -
TGTGCCAGCAGCCAGTCTTACAGGGAGGCGATGTCCAATGAGCAGTTCTTC | CASSQSYREAMSNEQFF | TRBJ2-1 | 17 | - | TRBV7-3 | -
TGTGCCACCAGTGATCCCCTGGCTAGCGGGACGAACAATGAGCAGTTCTTC | CATSDPLASGTNNEQFF | TRBJ2-1 | 17 | - | TRBV24-1 | TRBD2
TGTGCCAGCAGTATAGCGGTCTCCTACGAGCAGTACTTC | CASSIAVSYEQYF | TRBJ2-7 | 13 | - | TRBV12-3/TRBV12-4 | -
TGTGCCAGCAGTCAAGCCGGACAGGGAGAGACCCAGTACTTC | CASSQAGQGETQYF | TRBJ2-5 | 14 | - | TRBV6-1 | TRBD1
TGTGCCACGAGCCCCGGACCCGGGGTCACAGATACGCAGTATTTT | CATSPGPGVTDTQYF | TRBJ2-3 | 15 | - | TRBV10-3 | -